This entry describes one TCR beta chain. Germline values: CDR1 ENHRY, CDR2 SYGVKD. V was pared by 2 bases and J by 2 bases, with 8 bases of the junction left unmatched. This CDR3 has 16 amino acids. The data are from a study of blood T cell repertoires in COVID-19. Only in-frame clones appear in the TCRdb table, and some are missing; sequencing was by immunoSEQ multiplex PCR. This sample has about 140,000 clones, with more than 65% found just once. The TCR originated in a man aged 60-69 years with active or convalescent COVID-19. V usage is TRBV10-3 and J usage is TRBJ1-2; 7 nucleotides agree with TRBD1. Input material: peripheral blood. The CDR3, as DNA: TGTGCCATCAGTGAGCCGGGACAGCGAAAGAACTATGGCTACACCTTC. As protein: CAISEPGQRKNYGYTF.